These T cell receptor beta chains were read from a single sample in a study of monozygotic twins with inflammatory bowel disease. For each CDR3 protein, TCRdb gives one entry from its re-call of the 5' RACE reads, without DNA. The table for this sample gives some 200,000 distinct CDR3 sequences. Material for sequencing was blood. These receptors originate from a human donor with ulcerative colitis or Crohn's disease, or a healthy co-twin of an affected twin (not recorded which). The CDR3 runs from the conserved cysteine through the conserved F or W. Each record gives: J gene, V gene, CDR3 protein.

j_gene: TRBJ2-3
v_gene: TRBV7-8
CDR3aa: CAGSLVSRWGGSDTQYF

j_gene: TRBJ2-5
v_gene: TRBV11-2
CDR3aa: CASGRGQETQYF

j_gene: TRBJ2-5
v_gene: TRBV6-5
CDR3aa: CASSSTQAGEGTQYF

j_gene: TRBJ2-2
v_gene: TRBV3-1
CDR3aa: CASSQEKDSLNTGELFF

j_gene: TRBJ1-1
v_gene: TRBV5-1
CDR3aa: CASSLESSGNTEAFF

j_gene: TRBJ1-1
v_gene: TRBV12-3/TRBV12-4
CDR3aa: CASSLSGKGTEAFF

j_gene: TRBJ2-7
v_gene: TRBV11-2
CDR3aa: CASGPQRGGYEQYF

j_gene: TRBJ2-5
v_gene: TRBV15
CDR3aa: CATSSGLAGETQYF

j_gene: TRBJ2-7
v_gene: TRBV5-1
CDR3aa: CASSVGLVSYEQYF

j_gene: TRBJ1-3
v_gene: TRBV6-6
CDR3aa: CASSTETGNTIYF

j_gene: TRBJ1-2
v_gene: TRBV5-8
CDR3aa: CASSSPREGNYGYTF

j_gene: TRBJ2-3
v_gene: TRBV12-3/TRBV12-4
CDR3aa: CASSPRRGGTDTQYF

j_gene: TRBJ2-1
v_gene: TRBV29-1
CDR3aa: CSAPGEVREQFF

j_gene: TRBJ2-5
v_gene: TRBV6-5
CDR3aa: CASSYSPGEETQYF

j_gene: TRBJ2-7
v_gene: TRBV27
CDR3aa: CASSLKFTGEQYF

j_gene: TRBJ1-2
v_gene: TRBV7-8
CDR3aa: CASSLALGQGTNYGYTF

j_gene: TRBJ2-4
v_gene: TRBV7-2
CDR3aa: CASSRGGVAKNIQYF

j_gene: TRBJ2-5
v_gene: TRBV5-6
CDR3aa: CASSGRTSGGTEETQYF

j_gene: TRBJ1-5
v_gene: TRBV20-1
CDR3aa: CSALVPAEPQHF

j_gene: TRBJ1-1
v_gene: TRBV5-6
CDR3aa: CASSYWDREAFF

j_gene: TRBJ1-5
v_gene: TRBV12-3/TRBV12-4
CDR3aa: CASSKNGDQPQHF

j_gene: TRBJ1-1
v_gene: TRBV5-6
CDR3aa: CASSLVRGGTEAFF

j_gene: TRBJ1-5
v_gene: TRBV2
CDR3aa: CASTMTGGQPQHF

j_gene: TRBJ2-1
v_gene: TRBV7-9
CDR3aa: CAIGTGPHEQFF

j_gene: TRBJ1-5
v_gene: TRBV12-3/TRBV12-4
CDR3aa: CASSPSPANWPQHF

j_gene: TRBJ1-1
v_gene: TRBV5-1
CDR3aa: CASSLWVYTEAFF

j_gene: TRBJ1-1
v_gene: TRBV5-1
CDR3aa: CASSPGNSYTEAFF